These 10 T cell receptor beta chains originate from one sample sequenced in a study of spatial heterogeneity in lung cancer. Time point indicated: sample taken at primary tumor resection. Unsorted samples of tumor, nontumor lung or frozen PBMC had their whole RNA sequenced. From the 5' RACE reads, TCRdb called clonotypes with MiXCR, one entry per CDR3 protein. This table holds some 64,000 distinct CDR3 sequences, approximately 8% found once. This sample comprised PBMCs, obtained at surgery. These receptor sequences come from a female donor with early-stage non-small cell lung cancer.

This clonotype was observed a few times. This chain connects TRBV6-5 to TRBJ2-1; TRBD2 matches at 11 bases. Trimming removed 6 bases from V and 3 bases from J; junction bases left unmatched: 4. CDR3 size: 15 residues. Germline CDR1 and CDR2: MNHEY and SVGAGI. The CDR3: CASRRTSGLYNEQFF. Here the CDR3 DNA reads TGTGCCAGCAGGAGGACTAGCGGGCTCTACAATGAGCAGTTCTTC.

This clonotype occurred a few times. This chain's CDR3 is CASSQGTSSYEQYF. The CDR3 region has the DNA TGTGCCAGCAGCCAAGGAACAAGCTCCTACGAGCAGTACTTC. The chain is built from TRBV3-1 and TRBJ2-7; D is ambiguous. From germline, CDR1 is LGHDT and CDR2 YNNKEL (reference sequence). The CDR3 runs to 14 residues. Trimming left V 1 base short and J 0 bases short, with 7 bases between.

V usage is TRBV7-6 and J usage is TRBJ2-4; D might be TRBD1 (6 bases). Germline V gene sequence: CDR1 SGHVS, CDR2 FNYEAQ. V dropped 0 bases and J dropped 14 bases, with 17 bases sitting between them. This CDR3 has 14 amino acids. This CDR3 is CASSLALGAAAEYF. The CDR3 bases are TGTGCCAGCAGCTTAGCCTTGGGGGCCGCAGCTGAGTACTTC.

This clonotype was observed a handful of times. The chain uses TRBV28 and TRBJ1-2; 9 nucleotides match TRBD1. The J segment lost 2 bases and the V segment lost 11 bases, leaving 12 bases of the junction unmatched. This CDR3 is 15 amino acids long. Germline V gene sequence: CDR1 MDHEN, CDR2 SYDVKM. The CDR3 nucleotides read TGTGCCTTACAACAGGGAGGACAGGGGAACTATGGCTACACCTTC. Translated: CALQQGGQGNYGYTF.

This clonotype was observed a handful of times. V usage is TRBV6-5 and J usage is TRBJ1-4, with 9 bases that match TRBD1. The CDR3 is made up of 15 amino acids. Germline lookup yields CDR1 MNHEY and CDR2 SVGAGI. Trimming removed 0 bases from V and 7 bases from J; junction bases left unmatched: 3. The DNA of the CDR3 is TGTGCCAGCAGTTACTCTGGGACAGGGAGTGAAAAACTGTTTTTT. Its protein is CASSYSGTGSEKLFF.

This clonotype was observed a handful of times. This chain uses TRBV12-3 or TRBV12-4 with TRBJ1-1; D is possibly TRBD1 (5 bases). The V end was cut by 2 bases, the J end by 4 bases, with 11 bases between. The CDR3 totals 14 residues. CDR3 coding DNA: TGTGCCAGCAGTTTATGGGGCTCGGGCACTGAAGCTTTCTTT. It encodes CASSLWGSGTEAFF.

This clonotype was picked up many times. This chain connects TRBV29-1 to TRBJ1-1; no reliable D call. Deletions cut 1 base from V and 11 bases from J, with 14 bases between. Germline assignment: CDR1 SQVTM and CDR2 ANQGSEA. This CDR3 region has 12 residues. This chain's CDR3 is CSVEAPSGFAFF. CDR3 bases: TGCAGCGTTGAAGCCCCATCCGGGTTCGCTTTCTTT.

The gene calls are TRBV20-1 and TRBJ2-7; D is perhaps TRBD1 (6 bases). Between the trimmed V and J ends, which lost 8 bases and 1 base, there was a span of 12 bases. The CDR3 sequence is 12 residues long. Germline V gene lookup returns CDR1 DFQATT and CDR2 SNEGSKA (reference sequence). CDR3: CSIRTVSYEQYF. The CDR3 region has the DNA TGCAGTATCCGGACAGTTTCCTACGAGCAGTACTTC.

Many counts were recorded for this clonotype. The chain recombines TRBV12-3 or TRBV12-4 with TRBJ2-3; 9 bases map to TRBD1. CDR3 length equals 15 residues. The trim removed 2 bases at V and 4 bases at J, leaving 4 bases unmatched. CDR3 sequence reads: CASSLTGGISDTQYF. In nucleotides, the CDR3 is TGTGCCAGCAGTTTAACAGGGGGCATATCAGATACGCAGTATTTT.

This clonotype was found many times. The CDR3 DNA reads as TGTGCCAGCCGGCAAAGCGGCGAGCAGTACGTC. Encoded protein: CASRQSGEQYV. The chain has TRBV6-1 and TRBJ2-7, with D perhaps matching TRBD2 (5 bases). Germline V lookup: CDR1 MNHNS, CDR2 SASEGT. The ends were cut back, 8 bases at V and 6 bases at J, with 11 bases in the middle. There are 11 residues in the CDR3.